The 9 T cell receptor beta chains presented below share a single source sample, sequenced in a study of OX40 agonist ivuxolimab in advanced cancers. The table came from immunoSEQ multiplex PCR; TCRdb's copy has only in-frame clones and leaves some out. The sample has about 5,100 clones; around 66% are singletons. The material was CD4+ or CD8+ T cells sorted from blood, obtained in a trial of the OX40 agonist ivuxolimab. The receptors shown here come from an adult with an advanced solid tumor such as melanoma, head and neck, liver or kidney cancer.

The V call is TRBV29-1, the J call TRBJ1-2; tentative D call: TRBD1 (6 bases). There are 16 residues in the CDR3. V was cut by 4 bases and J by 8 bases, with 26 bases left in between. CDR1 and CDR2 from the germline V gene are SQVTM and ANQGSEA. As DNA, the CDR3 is TGCAGCGTTGTCCTTTGGACAGAGAGGGGATCGGGGGGCTACACCTTC. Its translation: CSVVLWTERGSGGYTF.

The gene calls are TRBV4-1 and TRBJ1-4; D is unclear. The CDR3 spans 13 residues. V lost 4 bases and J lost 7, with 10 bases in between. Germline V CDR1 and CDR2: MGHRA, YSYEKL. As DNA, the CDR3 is TGCGCCAGCAGCCGGGAGAACGGTGAAAAACTGTTTTTT. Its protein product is CASSRENGEKLFF.

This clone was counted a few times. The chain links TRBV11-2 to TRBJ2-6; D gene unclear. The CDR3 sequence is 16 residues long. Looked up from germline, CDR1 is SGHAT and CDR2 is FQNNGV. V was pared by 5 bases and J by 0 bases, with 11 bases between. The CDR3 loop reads CASSRWTNSGANVLTF. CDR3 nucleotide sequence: TGTGCCAGCAGCAGATGGACCAACTCTGGGGCCAACGTCCTGACTTTC. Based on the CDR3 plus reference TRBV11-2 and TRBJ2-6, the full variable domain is EAGVAQSPRYKIIEKRQSVAFWCNPISGHATLYWYQQILGQGPKLLIQFQNNGVVDDSQLPKDRFSAERLKGVDSTLKIQPAKLEDSAVYLCASSRWTNSGANVLTFGAGSRLTVL.

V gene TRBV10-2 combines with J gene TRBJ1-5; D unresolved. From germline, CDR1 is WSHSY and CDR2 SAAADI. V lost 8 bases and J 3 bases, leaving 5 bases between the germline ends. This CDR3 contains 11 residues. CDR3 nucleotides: TGCGCCAGCCCGAACAATCAGCCCCAGCATTTT. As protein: CASPNNQPQHF.

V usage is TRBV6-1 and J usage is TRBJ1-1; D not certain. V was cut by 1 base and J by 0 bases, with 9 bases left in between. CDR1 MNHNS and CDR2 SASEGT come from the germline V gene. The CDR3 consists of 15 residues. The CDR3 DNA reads TGTGCCAGCAGTGAAGGGGGTTGGATGAACACTGAAGCTTTCTTT. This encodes CASSEGGWMNTEAFF.

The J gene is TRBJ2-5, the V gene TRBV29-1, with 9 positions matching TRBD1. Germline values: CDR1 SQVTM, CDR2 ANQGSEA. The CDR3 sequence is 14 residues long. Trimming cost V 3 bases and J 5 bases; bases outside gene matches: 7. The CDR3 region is CSVDYRGRGETQYF. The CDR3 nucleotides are TGCAGCGTTGATTACAGGGGGCGCGGGGAGACCCAGTACTTC.

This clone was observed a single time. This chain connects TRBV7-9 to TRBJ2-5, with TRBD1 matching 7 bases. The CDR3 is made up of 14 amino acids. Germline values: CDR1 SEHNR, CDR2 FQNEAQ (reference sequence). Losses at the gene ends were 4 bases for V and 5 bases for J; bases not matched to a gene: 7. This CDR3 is CASSSTGFGETQYF. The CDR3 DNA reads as TGTGCCAGCAGCTCGACAGGGTTCGGGGAGACCCAGTACTTC.

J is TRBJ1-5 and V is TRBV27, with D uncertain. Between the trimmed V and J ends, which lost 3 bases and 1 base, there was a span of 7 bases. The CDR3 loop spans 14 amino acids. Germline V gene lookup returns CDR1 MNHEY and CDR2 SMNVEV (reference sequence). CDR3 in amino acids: CASSLGGSNQPQHF. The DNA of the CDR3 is TGTGCCAGCAGTTTGGGAGGAAGCAATCAGCCCCAGCATTTT.

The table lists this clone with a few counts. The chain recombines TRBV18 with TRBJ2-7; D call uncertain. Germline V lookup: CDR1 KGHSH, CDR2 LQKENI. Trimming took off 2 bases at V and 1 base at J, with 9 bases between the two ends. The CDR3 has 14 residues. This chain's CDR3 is CASSPVTHSYEQYF. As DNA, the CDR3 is TGTGCCAGCTCACCAGTCACACATTCCTACGAGCAGTACTTC. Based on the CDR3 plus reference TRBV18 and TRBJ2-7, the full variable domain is NAGVMQNPRHLVRRRGQEARLRCSPMKGHSHVYWYRQLPEEGLKFMVYLQKENIIDESGMPKERFSAEFPKEGPSILRIQQVVRGDSAAYFCASSPVTHSYEQYFGPGTRLTVT.